This TCR beta chain comes out of a study of control samples from healthy donors and cancer patients. Sequenced by immunoSEQ multiplex PCR; TCRdb stores in-frame clones only, minus some. The data hold about 150,000 clones, with 90% to 95% observed a single time. This clone was recorded a few times. This sequence originates from a woman between 35 and 50 years old in good health. The sequencing input was blood.

The CDR3 sequence is CASTERRTGLNGYTF. The CDR3 nucleotides read TGTGCCAGTACTGAACGGAGGACAGGGCTCAATGGCTACACCTTC. The J gene is TRBJ1-2, the V gene TRBV19; 8 bases agree with TRBD1. The V gene end was trimmed by 7 bases and the J gene end by 6 bases; junction bases not matched to a gene: 13. The CDR3 spans 15 residues. The V gene's germline CDR1 is LNHDA and CDR2 SQIVND (reference sequence).